This T cell receptor (beta chain) was identified in a study of human T cells and chemical hapten exposure. As for time point: patch test 1, 2 weeks after DPC sensitization. Sample treatment: therapeutic diphenylcyclopropenone sensitization with weekly scalp DPC. TCRdb re-derived calls from the RACE reads in MiXCR, one entry per CDR3 protein. The sample records tens of thousands of distinct CDR3 sequences, roughly 10% being singletons. The V gene lost 1 base and the J gene lost 6 bases, with 12 bases spanning the gap. The CDR3 extends over 15 amino acids. The receptor's source is a woman aged 50 to 60 with alopecia areata. Some clones in this sample may be carry-over from other donors' samples. The rearrangement joins TRBV12-3 or TRBV12-4 to TRBJ2-2; weak D call: TRBD1 (6 bases). Material: whole blood, obtained in connection with sensitization to the hapten diphenylcyclopropenone (DPC). CDR3 amino acids: CASSLVGGAAGELFF. The CDR3 nucleotides are TGTGCCAGCAGTTTAGTTGGGGGCGCGGCCGGGGAGCTGTTTTTT.